The clone carrying this T cell receptor beta chain was seen repeatedly, ten times or more. This sample is part of a study of T-cell memory formation after mild COVID-19. TCRdb independently ran MiXCR on the 5' RACE reads; one entry per CDR3 protein. The sample shows about 170,000 distinct CDR3 sequences, over 10% of them seen only once. The J segment lost 0 bases and the V segment lost 4 bases, leaving 9 bases of the junction unmatched. The CDR3 consists of 18 residues. Germline loops: CDR1 SGHTA, CDR2 FQGNSA. This clonotype was obtained from a man between 18 and 35 years old who had mild COVID-19 (a few samples of this study predate the infection). Cell type and time point are not known. The gene calls are TRBV7-2 and TRBJ2-7, with TRBD2 matching 13 bases. The sample was PBMCs or a T cell subset sorted from them (not recorded which). The CDR3 sequence is CASSSPGLAGTNSYEQYF. The CDR3 region has the DNA TGTGCCAGCAGCTCGCCGGGACTAGCGGGGACGAACTCCTACGAGCAGTACTTC.